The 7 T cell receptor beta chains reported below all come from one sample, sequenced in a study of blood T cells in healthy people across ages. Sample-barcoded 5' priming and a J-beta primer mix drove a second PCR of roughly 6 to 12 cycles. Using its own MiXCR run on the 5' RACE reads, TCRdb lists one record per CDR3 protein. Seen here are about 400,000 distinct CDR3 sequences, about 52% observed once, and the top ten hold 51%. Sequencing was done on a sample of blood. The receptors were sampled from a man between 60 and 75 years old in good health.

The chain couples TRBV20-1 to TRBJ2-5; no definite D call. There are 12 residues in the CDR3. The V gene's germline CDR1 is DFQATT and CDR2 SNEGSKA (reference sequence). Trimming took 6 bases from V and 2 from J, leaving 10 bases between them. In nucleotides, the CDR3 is TGCAGTGCCCTGGGAAAACAAGAGACCCAGTACTTC. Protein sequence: CSALGKQETQYF.

The CDR3 nucleotides are TGTGCCAGCAGTGAAGCAGGACTAGCGGCGATGGATACGCAGTATTTT. Its protein product is CASSEAGLAAMDTQYF. The chain has TRBV25-1 and TRBJ2-3; TRBD2 aligns across 10 bases. Germline CDR1 MGHDK, CDR2 SYGVNS. Trimming cost V 2 bases and J 6 bases; bases outside gene matches: 8. The CDR3 is 16 residues long. The full variable domain, rest sourced from reference TRBV25-1 and TRBJ2-3, is EADIYQTPRYLVIGTGKKITLECSQTMGHDKMYWYQQDPGMELHLIHYSYGVNSTEKGDLSSESTVSRIRTEHFPLTLESARPSHTSQYLCASSEAGLAAMDTQYFGPGTRLTVL.

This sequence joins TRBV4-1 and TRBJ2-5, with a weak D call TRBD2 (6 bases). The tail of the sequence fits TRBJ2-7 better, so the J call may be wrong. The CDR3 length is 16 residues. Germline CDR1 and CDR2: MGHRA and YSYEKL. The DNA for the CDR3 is TGCGCCAGCAGCCAAGAACCGCCGGGAGCGATACGCGAGCAGTACTTC. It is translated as CASSQEPPGAIREQYF.

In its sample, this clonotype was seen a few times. The DNA of the CDR3 is TGCAGTGCCAGGATTAGCGGGGGCGAGCAGTACTTC. Protein product: CSARISGGEQYF. V and J are TRBV20-1 and TRBJ2-7, with 9 bases matching TRBD2. This CDR3 contains 12 residues. V shed 6 bases and J 6 bases; nucleotides not matched to a gene: 6. CDR1 DFQATT and CDR2 SNEGSKA come from the germline V gene (reference sequence).

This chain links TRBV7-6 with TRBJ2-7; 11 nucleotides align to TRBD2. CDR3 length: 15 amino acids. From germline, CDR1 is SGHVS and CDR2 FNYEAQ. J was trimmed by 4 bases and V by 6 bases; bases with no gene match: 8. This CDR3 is CASSSTSGGTYEQYF. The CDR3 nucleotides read TGTGCCAGCAGTTCCACTAGCGGGGGAACTTACGAGCAGTACTTC.

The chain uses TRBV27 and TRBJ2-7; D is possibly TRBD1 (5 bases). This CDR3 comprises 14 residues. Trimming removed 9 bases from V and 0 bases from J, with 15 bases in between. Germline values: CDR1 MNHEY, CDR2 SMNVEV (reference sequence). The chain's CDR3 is CASYRRPPSYEQYF. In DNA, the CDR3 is TGTGCCAGTTACAGGAGACCGCCCTCCTACGAGCAGTACTTC.

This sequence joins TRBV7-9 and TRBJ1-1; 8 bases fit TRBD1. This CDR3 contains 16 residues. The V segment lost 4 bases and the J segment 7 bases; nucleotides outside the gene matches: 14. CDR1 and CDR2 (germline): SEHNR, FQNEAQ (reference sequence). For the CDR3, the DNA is TGTGCCAGCAGCTCCGCGGACGGGGCCGGGACAGGTGAAGCTTTCTTT. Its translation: CASSSADGAGTGEAFF.